This T cell receptor beta chain is from a study of blood T cell repertoires in COVID-19. Background on the study: Collection of acute and convalescent COVID-19 samples took place in the United States, Italy and Spain. In each case, the material was cDNA or gDNA derived from T cells, B-cell-depleted T cells, or PBMCs.

Study processing details: By means of reference gene primer amplification, nucleated cell counts were estimated. Measured with immunoSEQ multiplex PCR; TCRdb has only the in-frame clones, and not every one. V, J and clone size were drawn from that table, and D and trimming were deduced from the DNA. The repertoire has around 450,000 clones, 70% to 90% of them found once; the top ten carry over 1.5%. Donors were grouped by their self-reported clinical history. Trimming cost V 0 bases and J 6 bases, with 8 bases left between them. CDR3 size: 12 residues. Germline CDR1 GTSNPN, CDR2 SVGIG (reference sequence).

Sequenced: PBMCs or T cells enriched from blood (not recorded which). This chain connects TRBV30 to TRBJ1-2; D remains ambiguous. The clonotype comes from a woman under 30 with acute COVID-19. CDR3 DNA: TGTGCCTGGAGTGTGGCGGGGAATGGCTACACCTTC. Translation: CAWSVAGNGYTF.